This TCR beta chain was captured by sequencing in a study of molecular identifiers for immune sequencing clone quantification. Findings and caveats of the study: Sizes of highly expanded clones could be underestimated through identical TCRs sharing a barcode.

Remarks on this clonotype: The antigen is undetermined.

Previously described methods with listed TCR primers produced the bulk TCR libraries. In TCRdb, the PCR reads were re-called with MiXCR into one record per CDR3 protein. The data contain about 640,000 distinct CDR3 sequences, 15% to 20% of them seen just once; the ten biggest clones take up 0.85%. The TCR comes from a human donor in good health. Some libraries in this study had Jurkat cell RNA spiked in. The sequenced sample consisted of naive CD8+ T cells from blood, with Jurkat cell RNA spiked in. Indicated subset: FACS-sorted CD8+CD4-CCR7+CD45RA+ naive T cells.

The CDR3 region has the DNA TGTGCCAGCAGCCCGGACTGGGGATTCACTGAAGCTTTCTTT. Translation gives CASSPDWGFTEAFF. The chain combines TRBV5-5 with TRBJ1-1; D gene unclear. CDR1 is SGHKS, CDR2 YYEKEE, per germline (reference sequence). The CDR3 is made up of 14 amino acids. Deletions cut 4 bases from V and 4 bases from J, with 14 bases between.